Sequencing of this TCR beta chain was carried out in a study of Tregs in tolerant kidney transplant recipients. About the research overall: Sorting of CD4+CD25+CD127- cells followed approximately three-day belatacept mixed lymphocyte reactions, sometimes with approximately five-day graft donor restimulation.

On this clone itself: The antigen is not known.

Using immunoSEQ multiplex PCR, the repertoire was profiled, and TCRdb retains in-frame clones only, with some absent. The table records about 44,000 clones, roughly 95% of them present only once. The CDR3 contains 16 residues. The germline CDR1 and CDR2 sequences are SGHAT and FQNNGV. V lost 4 bases and J lost 5; bases outside the gene matches: 3. The chain employs TRBV11-2 and TRBJ2-2, with 14 nucleotides matching TRBD2. The receptor's source is a human donor in good health. Sequencing used Tregs from blood cultured with allogeneic cells. CDR3 bases: TGTGCCAGCAGCTCCCGACTAGCGGGAGGGACCGGGGAGCTGTTTTTT. Translation: CASSSRLAGGTGELFF. The variable domain in full, with the rest retrieved from reference TRBV11-2 and TRBJ2-2, is EAGVAQSPRYKIIEKRQSVAFWCNPISGHATLYWYQQILGQGPKLLIQFQNNGVVDDSQLPKDRFSAERLKGVDSTLKIQPAKLEDSAVYLCASSSRLAGGTGELFFGEGSRLTVL.